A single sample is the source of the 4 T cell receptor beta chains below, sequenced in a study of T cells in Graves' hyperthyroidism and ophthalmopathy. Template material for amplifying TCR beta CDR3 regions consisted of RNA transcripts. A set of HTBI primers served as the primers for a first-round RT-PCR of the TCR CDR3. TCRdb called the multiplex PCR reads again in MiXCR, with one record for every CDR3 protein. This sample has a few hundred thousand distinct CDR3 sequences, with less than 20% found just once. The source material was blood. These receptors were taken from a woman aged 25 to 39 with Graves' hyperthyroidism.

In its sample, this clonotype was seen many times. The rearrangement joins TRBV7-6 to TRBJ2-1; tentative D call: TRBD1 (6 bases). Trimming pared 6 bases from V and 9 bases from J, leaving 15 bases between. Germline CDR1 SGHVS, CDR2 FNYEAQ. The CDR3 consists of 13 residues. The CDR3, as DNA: TGTGCCAGCAGGCCGACAGGCGGAGGTGAGCAGTTCTTC. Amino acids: CASRPTGGGEQFF.

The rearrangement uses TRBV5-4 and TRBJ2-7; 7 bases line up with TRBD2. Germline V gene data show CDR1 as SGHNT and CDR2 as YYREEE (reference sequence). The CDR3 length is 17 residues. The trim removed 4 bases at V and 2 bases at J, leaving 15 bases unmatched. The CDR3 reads CASSEVGWEGTTYEQYF. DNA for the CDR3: TGTGCCAGCAGCGAGGTTGGGTGGGAGGGCACAACCTACGAGCAGTACTTC.

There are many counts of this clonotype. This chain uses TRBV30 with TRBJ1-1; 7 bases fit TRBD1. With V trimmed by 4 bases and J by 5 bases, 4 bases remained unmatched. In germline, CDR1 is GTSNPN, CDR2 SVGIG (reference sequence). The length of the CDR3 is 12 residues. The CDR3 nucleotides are TGTGCCTGGAAACAGGGGAGGACTGAAGCTTTCTTT. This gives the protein CAWKQGRTEAFF.

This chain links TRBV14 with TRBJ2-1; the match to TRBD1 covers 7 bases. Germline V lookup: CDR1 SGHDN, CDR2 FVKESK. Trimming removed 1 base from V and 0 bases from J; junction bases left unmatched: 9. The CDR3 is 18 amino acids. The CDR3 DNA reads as TGTGCCAGCAGCCAAGGACAGGGTGCTTACCGCTCCTACAATGAGCAGTTCTTC. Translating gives CASSQGQGAYRSYNEQFF.